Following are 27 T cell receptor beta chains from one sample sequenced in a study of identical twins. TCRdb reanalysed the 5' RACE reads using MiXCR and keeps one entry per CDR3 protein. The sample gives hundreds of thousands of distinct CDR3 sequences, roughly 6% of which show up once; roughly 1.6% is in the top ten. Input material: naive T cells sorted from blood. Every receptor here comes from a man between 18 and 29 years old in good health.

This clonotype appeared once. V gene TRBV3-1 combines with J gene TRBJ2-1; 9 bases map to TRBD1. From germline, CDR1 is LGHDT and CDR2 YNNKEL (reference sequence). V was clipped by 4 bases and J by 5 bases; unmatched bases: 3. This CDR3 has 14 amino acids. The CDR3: CASSPRDRDNEQFF. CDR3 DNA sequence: TGTGCCAGCAGCCCCCGGGACAGGGACAATGAGCAGTTCTTC.

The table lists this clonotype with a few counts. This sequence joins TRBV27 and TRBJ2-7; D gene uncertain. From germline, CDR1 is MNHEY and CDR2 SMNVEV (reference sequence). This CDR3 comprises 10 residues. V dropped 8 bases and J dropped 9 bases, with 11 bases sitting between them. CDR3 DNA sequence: TGTGCCAGCCAGAGGTGGGTGCAGTACGTC. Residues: CASQRWVQYV.

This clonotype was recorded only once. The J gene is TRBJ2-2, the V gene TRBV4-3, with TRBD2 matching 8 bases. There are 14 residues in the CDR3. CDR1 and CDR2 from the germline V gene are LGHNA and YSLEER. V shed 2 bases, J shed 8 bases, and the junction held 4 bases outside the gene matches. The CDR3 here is CASSQWSGGGELFF. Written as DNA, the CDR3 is TGCGCCAGCAGCCAATGGAGCGGGGGTGGGGAGCTGTTTTTT.

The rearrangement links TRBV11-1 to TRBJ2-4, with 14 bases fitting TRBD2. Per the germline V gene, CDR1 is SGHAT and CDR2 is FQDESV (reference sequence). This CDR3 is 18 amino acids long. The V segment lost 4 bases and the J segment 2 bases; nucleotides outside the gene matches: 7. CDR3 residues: CASSSGLAGGGTKNIQYF. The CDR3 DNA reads TGTGCCAGCAGCTCCGGACTAGCGGGAGGTGGAACCAAAAACATTCAGTACTTC.

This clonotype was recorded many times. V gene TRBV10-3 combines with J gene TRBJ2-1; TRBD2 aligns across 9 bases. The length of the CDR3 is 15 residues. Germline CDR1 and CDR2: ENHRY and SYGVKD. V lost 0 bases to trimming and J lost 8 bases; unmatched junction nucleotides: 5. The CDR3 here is CAISESPSGKHEQFF. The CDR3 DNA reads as TGTGCCATCAGTGAGTCGCCTAGCGGGAAGCATGAGCAGTTCTTC.

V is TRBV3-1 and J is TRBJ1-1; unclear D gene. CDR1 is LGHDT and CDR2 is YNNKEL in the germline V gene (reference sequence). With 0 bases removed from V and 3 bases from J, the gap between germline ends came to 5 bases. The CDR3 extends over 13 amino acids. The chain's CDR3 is CASSQDGYTEAFF. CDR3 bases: TGTGCCAGCAGCCAAGACGGGTACACTGAAGCTTTCTTT.

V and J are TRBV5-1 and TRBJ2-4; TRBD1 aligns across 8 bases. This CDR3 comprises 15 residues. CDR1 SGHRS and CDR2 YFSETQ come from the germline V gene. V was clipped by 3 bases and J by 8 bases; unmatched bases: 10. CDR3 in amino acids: CASSSSTGVGHIQYF. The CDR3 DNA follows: TGCGCCAGCAGCTCTTCGACAGGGGTCGGGCACATTCAGTACTTC. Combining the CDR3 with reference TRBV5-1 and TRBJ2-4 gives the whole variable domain KAGVTQTPRYLIKTRGQQVTLSCSPISGHRSVSWYQQTPGQGLQFLFEYFSETQRNKGNFPGRFSGRQFSNSRSEMNVSTLELGDSALYLCASSSSTGVGHIQYFGAGTRLSVL.

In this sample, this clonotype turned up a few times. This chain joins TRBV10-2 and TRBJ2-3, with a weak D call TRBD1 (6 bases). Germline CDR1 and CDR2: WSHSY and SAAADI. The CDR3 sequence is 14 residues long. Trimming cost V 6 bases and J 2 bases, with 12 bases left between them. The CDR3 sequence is CASSRDTLTDTQYF. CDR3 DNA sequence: TGCGCCAGCAGCCGGGACACCCTCACAGATACGCAGTATTTT.

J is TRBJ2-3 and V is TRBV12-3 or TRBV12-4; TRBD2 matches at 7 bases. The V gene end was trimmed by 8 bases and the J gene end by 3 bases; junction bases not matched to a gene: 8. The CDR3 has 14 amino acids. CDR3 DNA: TGTGCCAGCTGCAGACTAGCAGTGACAGATACGCAGTATTTT. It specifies CASCRLAVTDTQYF.

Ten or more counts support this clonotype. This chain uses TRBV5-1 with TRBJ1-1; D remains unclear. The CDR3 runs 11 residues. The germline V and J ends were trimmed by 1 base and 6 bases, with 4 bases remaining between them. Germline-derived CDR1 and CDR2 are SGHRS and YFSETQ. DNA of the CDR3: TGCGCCAGCAGCTTGAGGCCTGAAGCTTTCTTT. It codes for CASSLRPEAFF.

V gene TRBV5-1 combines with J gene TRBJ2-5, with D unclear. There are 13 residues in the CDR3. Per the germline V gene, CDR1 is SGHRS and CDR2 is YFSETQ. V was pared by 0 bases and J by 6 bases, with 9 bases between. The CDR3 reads CASSLGQAKTQYF. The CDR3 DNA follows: TGCGCCAGCAGCTTGGGGCAGGCTAAGACCCAGTACTTC.

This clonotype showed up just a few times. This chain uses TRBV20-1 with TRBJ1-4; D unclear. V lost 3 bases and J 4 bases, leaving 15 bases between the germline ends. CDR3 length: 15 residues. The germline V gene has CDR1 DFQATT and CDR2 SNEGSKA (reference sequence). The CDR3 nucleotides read TGCAGTGCTAGGCCCTCGGATACCTTTAATGAAAAACTGTTTTTT. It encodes CSARPSDTFNEKLFF.

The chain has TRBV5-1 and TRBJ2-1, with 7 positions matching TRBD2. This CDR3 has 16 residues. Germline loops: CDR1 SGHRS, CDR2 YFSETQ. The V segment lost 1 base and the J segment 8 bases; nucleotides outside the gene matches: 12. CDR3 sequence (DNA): TGCGCCAGCAGCTTGTTACGGGGCGGGAGTGTGGATGAGCAGTTCTTC. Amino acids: CASSLLRGGSVDEQFF.

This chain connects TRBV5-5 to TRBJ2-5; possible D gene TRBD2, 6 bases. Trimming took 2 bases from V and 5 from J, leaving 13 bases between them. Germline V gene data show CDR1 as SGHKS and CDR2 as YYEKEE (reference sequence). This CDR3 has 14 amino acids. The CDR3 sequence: CASSFRVRGETQYF. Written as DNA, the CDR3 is TGTGCCAGCAGCTTCAGGGTCCGGGGGGAGACCCAGTACTTC.

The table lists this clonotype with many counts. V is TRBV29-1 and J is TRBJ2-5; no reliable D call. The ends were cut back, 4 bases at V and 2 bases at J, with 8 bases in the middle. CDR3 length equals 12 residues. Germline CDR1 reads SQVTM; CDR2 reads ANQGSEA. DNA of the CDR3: TGCAGCGTTGTTACTTTTCAAGAGACCCAGTACTTC. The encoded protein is CSVVTFQETQYF.

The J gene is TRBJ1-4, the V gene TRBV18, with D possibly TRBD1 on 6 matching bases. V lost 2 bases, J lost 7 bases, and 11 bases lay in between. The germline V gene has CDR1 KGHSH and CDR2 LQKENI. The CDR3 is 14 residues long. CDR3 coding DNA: TGTGCCAGCTCACCAGGGACACGTGGTGAAAAACTGTTTTTT. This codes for CASSPGTRGEKLFF.

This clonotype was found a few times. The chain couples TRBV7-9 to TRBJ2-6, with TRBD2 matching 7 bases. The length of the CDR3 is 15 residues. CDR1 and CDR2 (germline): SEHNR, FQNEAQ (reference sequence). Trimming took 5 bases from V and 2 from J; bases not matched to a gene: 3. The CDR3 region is CASSIGRAGANVLTF. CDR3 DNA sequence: TGTGCCAGCAGCATAGGGAGGGCTGGGGCCAACGTCCTGACTTTC.

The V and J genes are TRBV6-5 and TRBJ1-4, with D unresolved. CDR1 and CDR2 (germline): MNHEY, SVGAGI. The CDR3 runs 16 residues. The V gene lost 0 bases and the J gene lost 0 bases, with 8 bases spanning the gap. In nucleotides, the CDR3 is TGTGCCAGCAGTTACTCCGACATTGCAACTAATGAAAAACTGTTTTTT. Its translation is CASSYSDIATNEKLFF.

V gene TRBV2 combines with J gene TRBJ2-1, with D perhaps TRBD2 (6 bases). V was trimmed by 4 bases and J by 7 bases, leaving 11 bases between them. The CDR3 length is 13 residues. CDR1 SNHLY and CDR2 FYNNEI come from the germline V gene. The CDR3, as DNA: TGTGCCAGCAGTGGACTAGGCCGGAATGAGCAGTTCTTC. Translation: CASSGLGRNEQFF.

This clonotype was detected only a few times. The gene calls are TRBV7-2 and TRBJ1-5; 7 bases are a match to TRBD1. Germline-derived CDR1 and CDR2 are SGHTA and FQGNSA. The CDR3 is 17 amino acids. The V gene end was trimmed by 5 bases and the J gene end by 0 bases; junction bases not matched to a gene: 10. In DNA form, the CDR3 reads TGTGCCAGCAGCCAGCGGGCAGGGGGTTTTAGCAATCAGCCCCAGCATTTT. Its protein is CASSQRAGGFSNQPQHF.

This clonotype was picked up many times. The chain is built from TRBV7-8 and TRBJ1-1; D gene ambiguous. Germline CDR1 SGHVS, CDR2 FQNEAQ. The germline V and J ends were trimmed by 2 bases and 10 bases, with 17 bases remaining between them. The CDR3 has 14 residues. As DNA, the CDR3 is TGTGCCAGCAGCTTACCGGTTCCGGCTGGAAGAGCTTTCTTT. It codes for CASSLPVPAGRAFF.

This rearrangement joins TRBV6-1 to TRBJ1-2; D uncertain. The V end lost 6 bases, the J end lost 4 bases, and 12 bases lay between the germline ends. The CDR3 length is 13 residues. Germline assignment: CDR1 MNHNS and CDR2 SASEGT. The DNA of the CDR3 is TGTGCCAGCAGCCCGACCAAGGGCTATGGCTACACCTTC. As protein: CASSPTKGYGYTF.

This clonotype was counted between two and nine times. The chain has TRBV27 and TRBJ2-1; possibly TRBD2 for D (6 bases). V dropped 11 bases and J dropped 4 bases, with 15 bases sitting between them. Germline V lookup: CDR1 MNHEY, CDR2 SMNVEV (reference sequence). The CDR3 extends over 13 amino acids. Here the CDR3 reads CASAWGVYNEQFF. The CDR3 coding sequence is TGTGCCTCCGCCTGGGGGGTGTACAATGAGCAGTTCTTC.

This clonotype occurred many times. For the CDR3, the DNA is TGTGCCAGCAGCTTATTACTCCGCACAGATACGCAGTATTTT. Residues: CASSLLLRTDTQYF. The J gene is TRBJ2-3, the V gene TRBV11-2; no firm D call. Trimming stripped 2 bases from V and 1 base from J, with 7 bases between. Germline V CDR1 and CDR2: SGHAT, FQNNGV. The length of the CDR3 is 14 residues. Complete variable domain (other parts from reference TRBV11-2 and TRBJ2-3): EAGVAQSPRYKIIEKRQSVAFWCNPISGHATLYWYQQILGQGPKLLIQFQNNGVVDDSQLPKDRFSAERLKGVDSTLKIQPAKLEDSAVYLCASSLLLRTDTQYFGPGTRLTVL.

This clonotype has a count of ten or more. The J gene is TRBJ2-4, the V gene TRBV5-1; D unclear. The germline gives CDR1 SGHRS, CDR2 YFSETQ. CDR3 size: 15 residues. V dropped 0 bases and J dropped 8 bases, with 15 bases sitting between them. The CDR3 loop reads CASSLEGSKRDIQYF. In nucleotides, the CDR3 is TGCGCCAGCAGCTTGGAAGGCAGTAAGCGAGACATTCAGTACTTC.

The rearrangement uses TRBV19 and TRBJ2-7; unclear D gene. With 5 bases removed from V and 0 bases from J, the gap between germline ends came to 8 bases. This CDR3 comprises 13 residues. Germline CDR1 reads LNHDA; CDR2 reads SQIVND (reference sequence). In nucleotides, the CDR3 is TGTGCCAGTAGTGCAGGCCCCTCCTACGAGCAGTACTTC. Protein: CASSAGPSYEQYF.

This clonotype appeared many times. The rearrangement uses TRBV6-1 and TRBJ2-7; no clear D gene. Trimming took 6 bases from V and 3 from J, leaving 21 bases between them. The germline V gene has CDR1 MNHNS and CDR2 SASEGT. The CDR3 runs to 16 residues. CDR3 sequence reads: CASSTPTVSGLYEQYF. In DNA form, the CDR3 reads TGTGCCAGCAGCACCCCTACAGTTTCTGGGCTCTACGAGCAGTACTTC.